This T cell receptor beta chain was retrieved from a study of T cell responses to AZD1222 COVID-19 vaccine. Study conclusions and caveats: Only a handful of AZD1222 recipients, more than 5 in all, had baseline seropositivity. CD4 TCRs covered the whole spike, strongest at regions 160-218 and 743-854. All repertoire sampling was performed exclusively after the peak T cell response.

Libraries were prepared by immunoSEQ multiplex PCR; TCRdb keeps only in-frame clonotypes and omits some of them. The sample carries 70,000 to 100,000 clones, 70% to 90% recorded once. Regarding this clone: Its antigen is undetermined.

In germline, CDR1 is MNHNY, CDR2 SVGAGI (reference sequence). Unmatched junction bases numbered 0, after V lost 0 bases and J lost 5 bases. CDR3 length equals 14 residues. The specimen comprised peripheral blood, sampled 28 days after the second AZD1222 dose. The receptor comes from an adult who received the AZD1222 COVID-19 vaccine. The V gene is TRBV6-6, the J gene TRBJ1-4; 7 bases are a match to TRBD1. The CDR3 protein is CASSYSQGNEKLFF. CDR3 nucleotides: TGTGCCAGCAGTTACTCACAGGGGAATGAAAAACTGTTTTTT.